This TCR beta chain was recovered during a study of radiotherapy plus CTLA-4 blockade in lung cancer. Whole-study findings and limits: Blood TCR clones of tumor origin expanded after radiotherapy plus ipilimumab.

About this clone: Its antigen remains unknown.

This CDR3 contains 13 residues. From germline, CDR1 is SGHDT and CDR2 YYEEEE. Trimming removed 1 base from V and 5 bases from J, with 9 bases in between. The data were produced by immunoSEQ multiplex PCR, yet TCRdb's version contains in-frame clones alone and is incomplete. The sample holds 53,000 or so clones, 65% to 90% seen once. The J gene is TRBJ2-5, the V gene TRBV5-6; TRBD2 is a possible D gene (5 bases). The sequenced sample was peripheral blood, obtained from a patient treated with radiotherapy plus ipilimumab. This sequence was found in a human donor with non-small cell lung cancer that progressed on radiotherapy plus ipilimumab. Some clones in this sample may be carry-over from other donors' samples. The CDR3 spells CASSLRGRETQYF. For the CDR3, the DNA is TGTGCCAGCAGCTTGAGAGGGCGGGAGACCCAGTACTTC. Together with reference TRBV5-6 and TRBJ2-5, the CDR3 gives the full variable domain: DAGVTQSPTHLIKTRGQQVTLRCSPKSGHDTVSWYQQALGQGPQFIFQYYEEEERQRGNFPDRFSGHQFPNYSSELNVNALLLGDSALYLCASSLRGRETQYFGPGTRLLVL.